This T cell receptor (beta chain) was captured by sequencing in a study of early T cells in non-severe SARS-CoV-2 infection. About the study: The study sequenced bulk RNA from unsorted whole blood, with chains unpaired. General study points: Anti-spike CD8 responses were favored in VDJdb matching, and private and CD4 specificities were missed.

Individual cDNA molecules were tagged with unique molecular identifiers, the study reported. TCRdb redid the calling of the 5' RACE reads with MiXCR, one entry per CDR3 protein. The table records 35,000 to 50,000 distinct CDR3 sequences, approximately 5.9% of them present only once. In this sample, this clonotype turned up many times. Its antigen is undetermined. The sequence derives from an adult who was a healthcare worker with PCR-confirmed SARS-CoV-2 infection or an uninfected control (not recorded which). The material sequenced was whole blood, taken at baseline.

CDR3 DNA: TGTGCCAGCAGTATACTAGCGGGGGGATACAATGAGCAGTTCTTC. This codes for CASSILAGGYNEQFF. The chain employs TRBV27 and TRBJ2-1; 12 bases match TRBD2. The CDR3 is made up of 15 amino acids. Germline V gene sequence: CDR1 MNHEY, CDR2 SMNVEV (reference sequence). After removal of 5 bases from V and 4 bases from J, the junction contained 3 bases not matched to a gene.